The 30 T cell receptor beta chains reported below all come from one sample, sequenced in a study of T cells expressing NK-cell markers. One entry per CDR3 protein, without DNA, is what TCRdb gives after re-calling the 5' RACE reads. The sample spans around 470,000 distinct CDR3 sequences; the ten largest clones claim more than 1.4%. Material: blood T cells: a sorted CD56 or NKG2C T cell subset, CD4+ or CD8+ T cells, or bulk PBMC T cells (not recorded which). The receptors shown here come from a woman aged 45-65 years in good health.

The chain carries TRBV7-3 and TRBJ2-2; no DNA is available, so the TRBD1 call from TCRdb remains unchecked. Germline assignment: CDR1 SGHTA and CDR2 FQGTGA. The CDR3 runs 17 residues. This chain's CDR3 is CASSFMAGGANTGELFF.

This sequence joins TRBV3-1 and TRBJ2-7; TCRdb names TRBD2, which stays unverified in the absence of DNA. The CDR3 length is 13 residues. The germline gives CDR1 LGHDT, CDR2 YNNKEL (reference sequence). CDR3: CASSPQGAAAQYF.

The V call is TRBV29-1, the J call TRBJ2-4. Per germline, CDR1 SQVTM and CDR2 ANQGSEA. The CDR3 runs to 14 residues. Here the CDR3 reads CSVSPTVTKNIQYF.

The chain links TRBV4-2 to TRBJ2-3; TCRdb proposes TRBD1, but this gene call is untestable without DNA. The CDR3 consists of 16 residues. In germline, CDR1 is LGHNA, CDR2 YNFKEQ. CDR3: CASSPNPGTGADTQYF.

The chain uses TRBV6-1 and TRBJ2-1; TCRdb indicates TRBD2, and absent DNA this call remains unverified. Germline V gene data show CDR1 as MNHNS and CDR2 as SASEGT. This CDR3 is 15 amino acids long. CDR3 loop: CATALAGGSYNEQFF.

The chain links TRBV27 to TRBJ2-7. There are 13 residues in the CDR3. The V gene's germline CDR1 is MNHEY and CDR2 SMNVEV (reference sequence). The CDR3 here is CASSLELGYEQYF.

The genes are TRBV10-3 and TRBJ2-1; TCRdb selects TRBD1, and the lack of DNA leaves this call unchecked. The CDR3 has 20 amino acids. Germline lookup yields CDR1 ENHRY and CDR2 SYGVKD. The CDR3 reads CATDPRGRGSGPNSYNEQFF.

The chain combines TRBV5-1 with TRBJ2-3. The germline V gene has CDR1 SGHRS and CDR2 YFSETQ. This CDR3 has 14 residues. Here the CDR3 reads CASSSRTSTDTQYF. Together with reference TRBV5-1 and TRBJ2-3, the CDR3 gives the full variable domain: KAGVTQTPRYLIKTRGQQVTLSCSPISGHRSVSWYQQTPGQGLQFLFEYFSETQRNKGNFPGRFSGRQFSNSRSEMNVSTLELGDSALYLCASSSRTSTDTQYFGPGTRLTVL.

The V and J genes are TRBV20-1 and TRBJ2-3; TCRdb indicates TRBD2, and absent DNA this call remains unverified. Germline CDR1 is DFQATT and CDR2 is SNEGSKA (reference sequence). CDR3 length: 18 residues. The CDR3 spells CSARSGRAFPSSTDTQYF.

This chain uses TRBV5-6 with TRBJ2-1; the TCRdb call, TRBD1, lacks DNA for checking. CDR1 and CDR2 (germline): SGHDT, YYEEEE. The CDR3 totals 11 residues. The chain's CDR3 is CASSYPGEQFF.

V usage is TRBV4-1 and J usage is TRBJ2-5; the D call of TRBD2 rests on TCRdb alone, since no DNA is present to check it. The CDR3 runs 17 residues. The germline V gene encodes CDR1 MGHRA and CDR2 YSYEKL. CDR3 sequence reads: CASSQEGVIGSQETQYF.

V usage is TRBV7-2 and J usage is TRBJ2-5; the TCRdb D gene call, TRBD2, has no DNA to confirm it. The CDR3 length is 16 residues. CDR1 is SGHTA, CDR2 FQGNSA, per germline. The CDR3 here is CASSSSPLAGGETQYF.

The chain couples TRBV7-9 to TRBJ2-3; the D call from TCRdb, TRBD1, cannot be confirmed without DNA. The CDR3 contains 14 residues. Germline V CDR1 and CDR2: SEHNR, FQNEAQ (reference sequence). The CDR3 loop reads CATPLGGLADTQYF. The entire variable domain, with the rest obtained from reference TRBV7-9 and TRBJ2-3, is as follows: DTGVSQNPRHKITKRGQNVTFRCDPISEHNRLYWYRQTLGQGPEFLTYFQNEAQLEKSRLLSDRFSAERPKGSFSTLEIQRTEQGDSAMYLCATPLGGLADTQYFGPGTRLTVL.

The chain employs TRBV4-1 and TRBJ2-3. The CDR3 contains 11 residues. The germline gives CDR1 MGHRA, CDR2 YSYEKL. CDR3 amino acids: CASSQLDTQYF.

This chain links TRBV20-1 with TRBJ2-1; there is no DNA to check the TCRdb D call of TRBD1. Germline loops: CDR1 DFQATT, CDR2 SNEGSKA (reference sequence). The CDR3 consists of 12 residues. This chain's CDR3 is CSAGGINNEQFF.

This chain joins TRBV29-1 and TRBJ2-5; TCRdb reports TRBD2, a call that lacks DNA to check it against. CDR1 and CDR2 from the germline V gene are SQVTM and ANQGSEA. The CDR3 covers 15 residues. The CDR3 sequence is CSAEGVGRAGETQYF. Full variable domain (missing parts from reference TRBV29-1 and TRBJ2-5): SAVISQKPSRDICQRGTSLTIQCQVDSQVTMMFWYRQQPGQSLTLIATANQGSEATYESGFVIDKFPISRPNLTFSTLTVSNMSPEDSSIYLCSAEGVGRAGETQYFGPGTRLLVL.

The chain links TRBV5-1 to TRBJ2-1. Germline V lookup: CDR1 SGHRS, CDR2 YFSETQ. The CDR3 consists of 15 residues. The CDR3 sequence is CASRPEPASYNEQFF.

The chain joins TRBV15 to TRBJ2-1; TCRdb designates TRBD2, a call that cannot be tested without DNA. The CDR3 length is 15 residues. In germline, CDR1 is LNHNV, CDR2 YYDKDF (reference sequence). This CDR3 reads CATRGAGRLGNEQFF.

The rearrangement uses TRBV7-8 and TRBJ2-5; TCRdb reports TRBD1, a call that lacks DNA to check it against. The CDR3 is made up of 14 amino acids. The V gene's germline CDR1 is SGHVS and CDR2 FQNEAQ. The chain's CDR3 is CASSPGGAEETQYF. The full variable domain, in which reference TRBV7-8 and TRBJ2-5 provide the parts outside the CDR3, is GAGVSQSPRYKVAKRGQDVALRCDPISGHVSLFWYQQALGQGPEFLTYFQNEAQLDKSGLPSDRFFAERPEGSVSTLKIQRTQQEDSAVYLCASSPGGAEETQYFGPGTRLLVL.

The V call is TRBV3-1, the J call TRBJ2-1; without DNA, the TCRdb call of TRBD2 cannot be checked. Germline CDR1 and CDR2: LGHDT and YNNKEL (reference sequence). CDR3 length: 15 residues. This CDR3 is CASSEDFSSYNEQFF.

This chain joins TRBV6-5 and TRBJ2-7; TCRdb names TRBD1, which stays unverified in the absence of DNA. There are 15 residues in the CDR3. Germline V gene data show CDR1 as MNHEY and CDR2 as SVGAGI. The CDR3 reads CASGTLGIGIYEQYF.

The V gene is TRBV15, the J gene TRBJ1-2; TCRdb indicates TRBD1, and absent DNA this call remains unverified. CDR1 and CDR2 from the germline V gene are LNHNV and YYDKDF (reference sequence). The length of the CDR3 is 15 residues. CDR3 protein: CATSRPTDRGRGYTF.

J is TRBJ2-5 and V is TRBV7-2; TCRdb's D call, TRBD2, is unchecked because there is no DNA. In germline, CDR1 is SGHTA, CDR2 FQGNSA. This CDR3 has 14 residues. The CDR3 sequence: CASSELVPQETQYF.

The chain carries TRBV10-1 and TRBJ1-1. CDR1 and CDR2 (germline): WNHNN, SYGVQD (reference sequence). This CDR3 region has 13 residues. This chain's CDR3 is CASSLDGKTEAFF.

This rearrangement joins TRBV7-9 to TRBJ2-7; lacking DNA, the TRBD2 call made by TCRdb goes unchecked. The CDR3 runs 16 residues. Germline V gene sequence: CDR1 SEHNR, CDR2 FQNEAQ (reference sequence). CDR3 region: CASSPTLALRSYEQYF.

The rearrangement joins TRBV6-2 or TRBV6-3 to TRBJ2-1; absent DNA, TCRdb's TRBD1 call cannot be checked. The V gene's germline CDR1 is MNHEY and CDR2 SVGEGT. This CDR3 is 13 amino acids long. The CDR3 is CASRLQWTGREFF.

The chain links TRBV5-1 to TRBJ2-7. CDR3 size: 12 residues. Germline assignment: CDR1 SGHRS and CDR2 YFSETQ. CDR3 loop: CASKGNSYEQYF.

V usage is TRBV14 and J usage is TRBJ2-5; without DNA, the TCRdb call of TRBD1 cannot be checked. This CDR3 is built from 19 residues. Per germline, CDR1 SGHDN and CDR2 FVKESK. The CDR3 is CASSHRFPGTGRPQETQYF.

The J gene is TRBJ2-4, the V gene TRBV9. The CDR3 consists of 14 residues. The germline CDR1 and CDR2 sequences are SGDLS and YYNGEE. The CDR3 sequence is CASSEGMSKNIQYF.

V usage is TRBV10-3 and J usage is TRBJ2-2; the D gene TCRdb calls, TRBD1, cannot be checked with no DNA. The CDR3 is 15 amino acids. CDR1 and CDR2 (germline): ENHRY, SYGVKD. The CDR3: CAISEVDTNTGELFF.